The present T cell receptor (beta chain) was sequenced within a study of T cells after yellow fever vaccination. TCRdb re-called the 5' RACE reads through MiXCR, storing one row per CDR3 protein. The data show more than 350,000 distinct CDR3 sequences, around a tenth seen once. This clonotype was counted between two and nine times. The germline V gene encodes CDR1 MGHRA and CDR2 YSYEKL. V shed 0 bases and J shed 5 bases, with 14 bases lying between them. The CDR3 sequence is 15 residues long. This clonotype was sampled from a man between 18 and 35 years old who received the YFV17D yellow fever vaccine. The V gene is TRBV4-1, the J gene TRBJ2-7; D might be TRBD1 or TRBD2, each matching 5 bases. Sequencing used PBMCs, obtained on the day of the first yellow fever vaccination. CDR3 DNA: TGCGCCAGCAGCCAAGATATCCGGGGCAAGGACGAGCAGTACTTC. Encoded protein: CASSQDIRGKDEQYF.